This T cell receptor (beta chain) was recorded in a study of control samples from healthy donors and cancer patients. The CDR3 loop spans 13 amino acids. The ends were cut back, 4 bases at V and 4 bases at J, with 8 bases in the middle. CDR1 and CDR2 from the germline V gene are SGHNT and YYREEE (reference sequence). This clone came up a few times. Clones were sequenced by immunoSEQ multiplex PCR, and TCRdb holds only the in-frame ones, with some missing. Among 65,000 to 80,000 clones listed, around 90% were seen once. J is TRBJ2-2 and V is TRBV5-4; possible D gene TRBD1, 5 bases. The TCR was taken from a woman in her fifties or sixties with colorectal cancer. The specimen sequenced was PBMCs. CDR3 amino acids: CASSRDSTGELFF. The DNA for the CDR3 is TGTGCCAGCAGCCGAGACAGCACCGGGGAGCTGTTTTTT.